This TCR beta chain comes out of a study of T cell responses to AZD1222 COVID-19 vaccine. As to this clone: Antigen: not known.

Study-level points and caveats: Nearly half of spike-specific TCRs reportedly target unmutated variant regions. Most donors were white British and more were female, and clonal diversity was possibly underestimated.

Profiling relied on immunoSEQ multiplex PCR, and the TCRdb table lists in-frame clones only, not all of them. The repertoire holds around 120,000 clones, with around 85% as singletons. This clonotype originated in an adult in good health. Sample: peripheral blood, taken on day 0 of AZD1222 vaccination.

CDR3: CASSVDPGGNTIYF. The CDR3 DNA is TGTGCCAGCAGCGTAGACCCAGGAGGAAACACCATATATTTT. The rearrangement joins TRBV9 to TRBJ1-3; D is unclear. Germline lookup yields CDR1 SGDLS and CDR2 YYNGEE. Trimming took 0 bases from V and 4 from J, leaving 8 bases between them. CDR3 length equals 14 residues.